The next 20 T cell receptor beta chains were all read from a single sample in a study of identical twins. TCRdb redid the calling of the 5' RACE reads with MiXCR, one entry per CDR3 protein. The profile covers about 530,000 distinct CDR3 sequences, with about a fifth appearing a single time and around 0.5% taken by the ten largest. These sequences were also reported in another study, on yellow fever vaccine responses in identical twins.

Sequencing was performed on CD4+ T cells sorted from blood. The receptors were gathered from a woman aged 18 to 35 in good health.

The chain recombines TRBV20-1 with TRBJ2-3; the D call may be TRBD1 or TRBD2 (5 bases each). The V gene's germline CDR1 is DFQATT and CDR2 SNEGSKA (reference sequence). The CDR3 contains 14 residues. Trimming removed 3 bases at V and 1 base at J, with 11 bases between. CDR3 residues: CSARFGGRTDTQYF. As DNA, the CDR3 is TGCAGTGCTAGGTTTGGGGGTCGCACAGATACGCAGTATTTT.

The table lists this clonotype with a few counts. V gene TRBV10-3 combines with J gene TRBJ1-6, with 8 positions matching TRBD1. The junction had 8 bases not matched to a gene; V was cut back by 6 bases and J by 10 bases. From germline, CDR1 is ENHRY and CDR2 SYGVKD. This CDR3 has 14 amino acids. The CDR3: CAISQTGVNSPLHF. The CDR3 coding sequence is TGTGCCATCAGCCAGACAGGGGTGAACTCACCCCTCCACTTT.

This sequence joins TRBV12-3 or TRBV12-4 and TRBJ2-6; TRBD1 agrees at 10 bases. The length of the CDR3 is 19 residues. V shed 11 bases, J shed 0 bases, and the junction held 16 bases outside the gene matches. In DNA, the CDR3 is TGTGCCTTCAGATCCCTGAGGGGACAGGGGAACTCTGGGGCCAACGTCCTGACTTTC. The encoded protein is CAFRSLRGQGNSGANVLTF.

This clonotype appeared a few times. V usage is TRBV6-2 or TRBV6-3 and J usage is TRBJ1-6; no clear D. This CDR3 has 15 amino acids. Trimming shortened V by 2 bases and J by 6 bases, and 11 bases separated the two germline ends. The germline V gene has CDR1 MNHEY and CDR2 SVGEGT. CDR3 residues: CASSYRAGFNSPLHF. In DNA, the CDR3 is TGTGCCAGCAGTTACCGGGCAGGCTTTAATTCACCCCTCCACTTT.

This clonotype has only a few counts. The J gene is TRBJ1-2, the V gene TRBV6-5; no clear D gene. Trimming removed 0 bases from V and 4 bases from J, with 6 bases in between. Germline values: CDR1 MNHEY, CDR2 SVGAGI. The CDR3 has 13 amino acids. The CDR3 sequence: CASSYSGIYGYTF. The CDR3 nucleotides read TGTGCCAGCAGTTACTCGGGGATCTATGGCTACACCTTC.

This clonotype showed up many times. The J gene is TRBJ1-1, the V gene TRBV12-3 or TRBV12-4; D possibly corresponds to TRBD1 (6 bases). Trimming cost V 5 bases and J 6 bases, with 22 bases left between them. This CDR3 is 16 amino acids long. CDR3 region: CASSPYLGAPDAEAFF. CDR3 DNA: TGTGCCAGCAGTCCCTACTTGGGGGCGCCGGATGCTGAAGCTTTCTTT.

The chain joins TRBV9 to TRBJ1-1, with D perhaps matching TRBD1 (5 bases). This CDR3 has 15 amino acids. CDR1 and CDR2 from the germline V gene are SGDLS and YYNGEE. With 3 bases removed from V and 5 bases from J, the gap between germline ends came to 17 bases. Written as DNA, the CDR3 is TGTGCCAGCAGCGCGACCCAGGGATCAGGGACTGAAGCTTTCTTT. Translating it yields CASSATQGSGTEAFF.

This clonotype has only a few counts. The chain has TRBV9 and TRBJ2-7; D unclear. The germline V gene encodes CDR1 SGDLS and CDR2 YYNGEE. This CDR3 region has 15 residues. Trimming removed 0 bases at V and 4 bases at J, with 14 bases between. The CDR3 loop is CASSVVDLPVYEQYF. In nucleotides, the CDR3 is TGTGCCAGCAGCGTAGTGGACCTACCTGTTTACGAGCAGTACTTC.

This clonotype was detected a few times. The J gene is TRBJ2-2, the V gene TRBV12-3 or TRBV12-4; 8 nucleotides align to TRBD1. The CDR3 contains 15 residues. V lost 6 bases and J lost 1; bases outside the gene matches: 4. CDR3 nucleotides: TGTGCCAGCAGAACCGGGACAGGGAACACCGGGGAGCTGTTTTTT. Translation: CASRTGTGNTGELFF.

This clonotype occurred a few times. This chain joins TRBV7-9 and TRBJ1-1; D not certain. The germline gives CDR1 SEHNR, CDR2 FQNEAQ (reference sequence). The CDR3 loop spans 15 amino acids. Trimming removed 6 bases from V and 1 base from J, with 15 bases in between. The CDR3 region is CASRALNAPNTEAFF. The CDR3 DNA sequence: TGTGCCAGCAGGGCACTTAACGCCCCGAACACTGAAGCTTTCTTT.

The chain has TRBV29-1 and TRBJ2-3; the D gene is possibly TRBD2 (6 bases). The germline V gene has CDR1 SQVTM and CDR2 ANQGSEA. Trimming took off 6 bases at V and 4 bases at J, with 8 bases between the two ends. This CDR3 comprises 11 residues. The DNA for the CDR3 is TGCAGCGTCGGGACTTCAGATACGCAGTATTTT. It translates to CSVGTSDTQYF.

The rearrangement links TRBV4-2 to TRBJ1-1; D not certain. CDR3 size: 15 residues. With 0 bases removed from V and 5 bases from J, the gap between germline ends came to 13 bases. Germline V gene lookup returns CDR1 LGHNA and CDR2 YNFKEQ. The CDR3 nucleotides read TGTGCCAGCAGCCAAGATCAGGCAGGTTGGACTGAAGCTTTCTTT. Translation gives CASSQDQAGWTEAFF.

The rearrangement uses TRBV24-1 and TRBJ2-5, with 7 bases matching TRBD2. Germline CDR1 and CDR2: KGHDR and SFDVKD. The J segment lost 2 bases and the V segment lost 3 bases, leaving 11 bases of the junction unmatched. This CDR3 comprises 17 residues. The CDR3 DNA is TGTGCCACCAGTGATCCTAACAACGTCGGGAGGCAAGAGACCCAGTACTTC. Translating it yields CATSDPNNVGRQETQYF.

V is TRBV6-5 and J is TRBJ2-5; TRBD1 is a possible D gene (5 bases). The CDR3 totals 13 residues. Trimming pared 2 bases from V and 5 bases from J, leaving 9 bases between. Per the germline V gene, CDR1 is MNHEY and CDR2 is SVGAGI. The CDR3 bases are TGTGCCAGCAGTTACGGGGCTCTGGAGACCCAGTACTTC. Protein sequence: CASSYGALETQYF.

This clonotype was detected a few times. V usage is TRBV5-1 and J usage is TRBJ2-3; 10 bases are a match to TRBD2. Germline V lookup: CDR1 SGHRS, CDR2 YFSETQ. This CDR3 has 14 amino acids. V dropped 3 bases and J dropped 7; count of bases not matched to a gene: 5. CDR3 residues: CASSSSGRLYTQYF. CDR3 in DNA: TGCGCCAGCAGCTCTAGCGGGAGACTATATACGCAGTATTTT.

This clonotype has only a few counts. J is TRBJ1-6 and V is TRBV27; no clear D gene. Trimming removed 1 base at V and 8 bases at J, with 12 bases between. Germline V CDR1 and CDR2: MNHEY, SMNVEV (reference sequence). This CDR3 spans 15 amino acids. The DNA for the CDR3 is TGTGCCAGCAGTTTATACGGCAGTTTTTATTCACCCCTCCACTTT. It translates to CASSLYGSFYSPLHF.

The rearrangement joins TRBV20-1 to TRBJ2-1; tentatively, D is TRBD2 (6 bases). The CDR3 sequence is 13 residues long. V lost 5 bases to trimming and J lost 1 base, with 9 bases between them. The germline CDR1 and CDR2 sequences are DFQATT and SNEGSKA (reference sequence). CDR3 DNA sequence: TGCAGTGCTTTGGGGGGATCCTACAATGAGCAGTTCTTC. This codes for CSALGGSYNEQFF.

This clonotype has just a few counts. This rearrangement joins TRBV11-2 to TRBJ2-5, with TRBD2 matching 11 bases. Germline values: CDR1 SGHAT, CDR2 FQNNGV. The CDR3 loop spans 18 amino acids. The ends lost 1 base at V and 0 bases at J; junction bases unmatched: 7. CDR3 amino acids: CASSLALAGGTYQETQYF. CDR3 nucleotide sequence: TGTGCCAGCAGCTTAGCTCTAGCGGGGGGCACCTACCAAGAGACCCAGTACTTC.

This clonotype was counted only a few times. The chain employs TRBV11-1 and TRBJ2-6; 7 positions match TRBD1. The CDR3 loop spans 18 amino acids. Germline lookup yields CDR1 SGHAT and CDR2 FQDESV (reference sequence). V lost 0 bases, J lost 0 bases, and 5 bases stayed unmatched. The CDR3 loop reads CASSLADRSRSGANVLTF. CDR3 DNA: TGTGCCAGCAGCTTAGCGGACAGGTCCCGCTCTGGGGCCAACGTCCTGACTTTC.

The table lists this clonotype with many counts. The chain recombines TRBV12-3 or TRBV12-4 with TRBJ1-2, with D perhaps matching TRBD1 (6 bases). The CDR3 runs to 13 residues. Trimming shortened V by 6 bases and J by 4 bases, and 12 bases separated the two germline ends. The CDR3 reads CASSSRTAYGYTF. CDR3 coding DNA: TGTGCCAGCAGCTCGAGGACAGCCTATGGCTACACCTTC.